This TCR beta chain was identified in a study of blood T cells in healthy people across ages. Broader study findings: Those diversity estimates obtained from one million T cells were thought to be underestimates.

This clonotype appeared a single time. The antigen is not known. The use of a sample-barcoded 5' primer and a J-beta primer mix characterized a second PCR of about 7 to 12 cycles. TCRdb called the 5' RACE reads again in MiXCR, with one record for every CDR3 protein. This table has hundreds of thousands of distinct CDR3 sequences, around 48% appearing once. Sample: blood. This TCR was sampled from a man younger than 45 in good health.

The CDR3 protein is CAISPGLAGGRDTQYF. CDR3 nucleotides: TGTGCCATCAGTCCGGGACTAGCGGGGGGGCGTGATACGCAGTATTTT. V and J are TRBV10-3 and TRBJ2-3, with 16 bases that match TRBD2. CDR1 and CDR2 from the germline V gene are ENHRY and SYGVKD. The CDR3 runs 16 residues. The V gene end was trimmed by 5 bases and the J gene end by 6 bases; junction bases not matched to a gene: 5.